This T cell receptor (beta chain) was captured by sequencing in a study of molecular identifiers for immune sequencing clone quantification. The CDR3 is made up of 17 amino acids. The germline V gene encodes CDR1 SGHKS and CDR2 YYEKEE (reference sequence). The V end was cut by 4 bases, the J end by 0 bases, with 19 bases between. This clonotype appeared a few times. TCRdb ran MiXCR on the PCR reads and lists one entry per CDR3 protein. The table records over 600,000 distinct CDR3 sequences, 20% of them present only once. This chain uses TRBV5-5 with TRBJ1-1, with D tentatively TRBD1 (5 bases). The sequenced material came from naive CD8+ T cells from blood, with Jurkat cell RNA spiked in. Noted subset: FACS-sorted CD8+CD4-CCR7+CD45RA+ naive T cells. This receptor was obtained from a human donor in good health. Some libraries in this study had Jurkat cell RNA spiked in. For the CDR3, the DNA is TGTGCCAGCAGCCCGGCTCCCCCCCAGGGAATGAACACTGAAGCTTTCTTT. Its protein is CASSPAPPQGMNTEAFF.